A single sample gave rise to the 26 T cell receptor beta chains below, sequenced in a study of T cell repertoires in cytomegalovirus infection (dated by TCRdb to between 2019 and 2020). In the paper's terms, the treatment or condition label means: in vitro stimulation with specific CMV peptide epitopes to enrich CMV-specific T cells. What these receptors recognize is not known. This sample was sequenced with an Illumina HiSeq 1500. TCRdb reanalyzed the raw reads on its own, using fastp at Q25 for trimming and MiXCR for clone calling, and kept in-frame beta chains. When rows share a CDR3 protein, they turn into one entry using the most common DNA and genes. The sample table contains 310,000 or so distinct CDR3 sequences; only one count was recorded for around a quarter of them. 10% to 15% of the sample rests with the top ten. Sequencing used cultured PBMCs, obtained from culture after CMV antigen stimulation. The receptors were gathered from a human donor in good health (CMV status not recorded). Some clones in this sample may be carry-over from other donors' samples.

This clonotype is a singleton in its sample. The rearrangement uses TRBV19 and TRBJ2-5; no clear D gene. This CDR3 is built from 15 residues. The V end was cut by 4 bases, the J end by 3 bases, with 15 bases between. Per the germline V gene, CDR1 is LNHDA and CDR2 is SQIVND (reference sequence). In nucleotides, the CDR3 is TGTGCCAGTAGTAGGGCAAGCGTTGTGGAAGAGACCCAGTACTTC. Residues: CASSRASVVEETQYF.

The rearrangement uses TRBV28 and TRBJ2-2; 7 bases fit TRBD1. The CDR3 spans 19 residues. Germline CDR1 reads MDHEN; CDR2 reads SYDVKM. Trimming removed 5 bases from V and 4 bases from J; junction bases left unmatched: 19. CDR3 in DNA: TGTGCCAGCAGTCCCGCCTTTATAACCGACAGGGCATCCACCGGGGAGCTGTTTTTT. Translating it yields CASSPAFITDRASTGELFF.

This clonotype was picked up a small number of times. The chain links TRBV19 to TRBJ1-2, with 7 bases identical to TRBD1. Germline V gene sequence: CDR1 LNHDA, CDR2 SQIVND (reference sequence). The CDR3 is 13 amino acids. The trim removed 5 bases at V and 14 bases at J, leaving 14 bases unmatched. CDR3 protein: CASSSTGTRPGTF. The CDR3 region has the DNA TGTGCCAGTAGTTCGACAGGGACCCGACCGGGGACCTTC. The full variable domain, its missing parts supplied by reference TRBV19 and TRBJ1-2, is DGGITQSPKYLFRKEGQNVTLSCEQNLNHDAMYWYRQDPGQGLRLIYYSQIVNDFQKGDIAEGYSVSREKKESFPLTVTSAQKNPTAFYLCASSSTGTRPGTFGSGTRLTVV.

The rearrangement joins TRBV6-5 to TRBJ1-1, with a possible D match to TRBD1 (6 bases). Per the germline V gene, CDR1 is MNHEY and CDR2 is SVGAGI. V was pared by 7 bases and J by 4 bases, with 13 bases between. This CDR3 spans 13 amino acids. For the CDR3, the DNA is TGTGCCAGCACACAGGGTTTGGTCACTGAAGCTTTCTTT. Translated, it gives CASTQGLVTEAFF.

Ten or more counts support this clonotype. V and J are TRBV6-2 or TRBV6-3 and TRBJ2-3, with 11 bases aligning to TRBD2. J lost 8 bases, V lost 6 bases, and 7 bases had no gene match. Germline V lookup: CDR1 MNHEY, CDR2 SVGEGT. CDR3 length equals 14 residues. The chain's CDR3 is CASSLLAGAPTQYF. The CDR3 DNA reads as TGTGCCAGCAGCTTACTAGCGGGAGCCCCTACGCAGTATTTT.

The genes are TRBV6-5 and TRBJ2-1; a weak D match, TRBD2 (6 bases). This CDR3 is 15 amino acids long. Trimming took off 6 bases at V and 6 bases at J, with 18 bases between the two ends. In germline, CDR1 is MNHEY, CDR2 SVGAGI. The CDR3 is CASSSGAAGTNEQFF. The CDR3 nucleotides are TGTGCCAGCAGCTCCGGGGCGGCGGGGACCAATGAGCAGTTCTTC.

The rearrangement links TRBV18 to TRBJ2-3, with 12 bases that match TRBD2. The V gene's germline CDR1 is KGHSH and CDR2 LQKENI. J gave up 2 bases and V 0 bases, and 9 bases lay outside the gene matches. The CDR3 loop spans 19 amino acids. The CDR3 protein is CASSPPFGLAGTTTDTQYF. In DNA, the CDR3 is TGTGCCAGCTCACCACCCTTTGGACTAGCGGGAACCACCACAGATACGCAGTATTTT.

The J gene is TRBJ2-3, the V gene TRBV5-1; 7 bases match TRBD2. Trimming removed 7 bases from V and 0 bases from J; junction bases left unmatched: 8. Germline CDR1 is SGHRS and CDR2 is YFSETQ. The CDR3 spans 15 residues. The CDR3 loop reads CASGYQGGSTDTQYF. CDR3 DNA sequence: TGCGCCAGCGGATACCAGGGAGGGAGCACAGATACGCAGTATTTT.

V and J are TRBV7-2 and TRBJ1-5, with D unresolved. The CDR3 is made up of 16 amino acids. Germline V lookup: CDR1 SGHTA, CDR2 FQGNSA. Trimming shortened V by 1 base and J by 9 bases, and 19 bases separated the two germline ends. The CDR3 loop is CASSLGVGRDVRPQHF. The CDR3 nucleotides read TGTGCCAGCAGCTTAGGGGTAGGGAGGGATGTTCGGCCCCAGCATTTT.

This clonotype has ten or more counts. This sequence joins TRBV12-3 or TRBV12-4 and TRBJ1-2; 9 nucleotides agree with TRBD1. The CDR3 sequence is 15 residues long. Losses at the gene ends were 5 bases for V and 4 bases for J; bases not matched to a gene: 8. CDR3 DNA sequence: TGTGCCAGCAGTCCCGGACAGGGGCCGACCTATGGCTACACCTTC. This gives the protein CASSPGQGPTYGYTF.

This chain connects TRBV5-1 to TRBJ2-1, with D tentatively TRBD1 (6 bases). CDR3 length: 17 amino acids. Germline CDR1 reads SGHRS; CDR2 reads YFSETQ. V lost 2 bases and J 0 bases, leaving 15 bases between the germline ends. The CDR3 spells CASSFRGTGSSYNEQFF. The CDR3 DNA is TGCGCCAGCAGCTTCAGGGGAACAGGGTCCTCCTACAATGAGCAGTTCTTC.

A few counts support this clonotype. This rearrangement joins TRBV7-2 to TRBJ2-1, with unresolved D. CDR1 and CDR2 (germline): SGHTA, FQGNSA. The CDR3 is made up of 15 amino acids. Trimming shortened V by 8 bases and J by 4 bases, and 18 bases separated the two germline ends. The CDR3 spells CASAVYQADYNEQFF. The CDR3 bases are TGTGCCAGCGCGGTTTATCAGGCTGATTACAATGAGCAGTTCTTC. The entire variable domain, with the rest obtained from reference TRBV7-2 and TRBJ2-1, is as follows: GAGVSQSPSNKVTEKGKDVELRCDPISGHTALYWYRQSLGQGLEFLIYFQGNSAPDKSGLPSDRFSAERTGGSVSTLTIQRTQQEDSAVYLCASAVYQADYNEQFFGPGTRLTVL.

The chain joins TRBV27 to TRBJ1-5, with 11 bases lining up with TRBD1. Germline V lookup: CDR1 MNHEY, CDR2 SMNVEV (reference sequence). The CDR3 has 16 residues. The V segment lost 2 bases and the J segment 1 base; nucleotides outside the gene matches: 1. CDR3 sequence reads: CASSLGTGGSNQPQHF. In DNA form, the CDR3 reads TGTGCCAGCAGTTTAGGGACAGGGGGGAGCAATCAGCCCCAGCATTTT.

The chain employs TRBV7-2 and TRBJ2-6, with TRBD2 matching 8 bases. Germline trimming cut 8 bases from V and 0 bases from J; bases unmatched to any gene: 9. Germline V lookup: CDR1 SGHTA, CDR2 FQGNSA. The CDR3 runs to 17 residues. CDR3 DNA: TGTGCCAGCGCCCGGGAGGGTCTCCTCTCTGGGGCCAACGTCCTGACTTTC. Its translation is CASAREGLLSGANVLTF.

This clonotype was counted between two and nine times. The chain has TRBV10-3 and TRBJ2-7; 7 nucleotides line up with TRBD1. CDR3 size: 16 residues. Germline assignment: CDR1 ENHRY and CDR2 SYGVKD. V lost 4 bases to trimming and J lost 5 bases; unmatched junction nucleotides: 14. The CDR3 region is CAISGALTGSIHEQYF. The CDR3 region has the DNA TGTGCCATCAGTGGGGCCTTGACAGGGTCCATCCACGAGCAGTACTTC.

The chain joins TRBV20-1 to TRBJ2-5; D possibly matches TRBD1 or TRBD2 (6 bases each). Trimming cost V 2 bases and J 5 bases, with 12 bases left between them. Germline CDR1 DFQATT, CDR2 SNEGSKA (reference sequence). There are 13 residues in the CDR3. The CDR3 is CSARRGTPETQYF. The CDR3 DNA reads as TGCAGTGCTAGAAGGGGGACTCCTGAGACCCAGTACTTC.

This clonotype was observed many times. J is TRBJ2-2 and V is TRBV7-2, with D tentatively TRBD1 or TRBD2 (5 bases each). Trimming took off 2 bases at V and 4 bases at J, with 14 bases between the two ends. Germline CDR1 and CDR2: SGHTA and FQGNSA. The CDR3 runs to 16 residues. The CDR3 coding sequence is TGTGCCAGCAGCTTACTCAAGACTGGGGGCACCGGGGAGCTGTTTTTT. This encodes CASSLLKTGGTGELFF.

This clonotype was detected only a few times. The CDR3 spells CASSLFDLNAGANVLTF. The CDR3 coding sequence is TGTGCCAGCAGCTTATTCGACTTAAACGCCGGGGCCAACGTCCTGACTTTC. The V and J genes are TRBV7-2 and TRBJ2-6; D is ambiguous. Germline V gene data show CDR1 as SGHTA and CDR2 as FQGNSA. V was pared by 2 bases and J by 4 bases, with 15 bases between. CDR3 size: 17 residues. The complete variable domain, with remaining parts taken from reference TRBV7-2 and TRBJ2-6, reads GAGVSQSPSNKVTEKGKDVELRCDPISGHTALYWYRQSLGQGLEFLIYFQGNSAPDKSGLPSDRFSAERTGGSVSTLTIQRTQQEDSAVYLCASSLFDLNAGANVLTFGAGSRLTVL.

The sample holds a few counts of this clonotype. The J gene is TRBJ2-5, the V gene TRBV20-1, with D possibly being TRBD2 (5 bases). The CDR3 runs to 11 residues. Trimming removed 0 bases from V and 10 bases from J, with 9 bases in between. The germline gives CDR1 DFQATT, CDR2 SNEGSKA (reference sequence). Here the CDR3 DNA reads TGCAGTGCTAGAGATTCCCGGGGCCAGTACTTC. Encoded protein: CSARDSRGQYF.

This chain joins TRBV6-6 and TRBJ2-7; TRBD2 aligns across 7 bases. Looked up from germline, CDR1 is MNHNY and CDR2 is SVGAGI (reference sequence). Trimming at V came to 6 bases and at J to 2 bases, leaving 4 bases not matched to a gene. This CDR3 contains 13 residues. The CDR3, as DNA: TGTGCCAGCAGCGCTACTAGCGCCTACGAGCAGTACGTC. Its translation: CASSATSAYEQYV.

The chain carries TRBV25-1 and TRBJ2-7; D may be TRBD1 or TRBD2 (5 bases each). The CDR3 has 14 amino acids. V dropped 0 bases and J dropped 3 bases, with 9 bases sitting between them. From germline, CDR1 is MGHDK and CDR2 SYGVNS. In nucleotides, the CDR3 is TGTGCCAGCAGTGAATATCCGGGGCACTACGAGCAGTACGTC. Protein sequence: CASSEYPGHYEQYV.

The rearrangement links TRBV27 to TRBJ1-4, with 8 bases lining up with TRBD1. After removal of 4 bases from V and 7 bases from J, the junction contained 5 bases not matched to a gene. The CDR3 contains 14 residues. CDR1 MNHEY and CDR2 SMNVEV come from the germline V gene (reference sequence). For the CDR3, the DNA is TGTGCCAGCAGTTCCCTGCAGGGGGCTGAAAAACTGTTTTTT. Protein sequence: CASSSLQGAEKLFF.

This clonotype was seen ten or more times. This chain's CDR3 is CASSQIEGAHRHEQFF. Here the CDR3 DNA reads TGTGCCAGCAGCCAAATCGAGGGGGCCCACCGCCATGAGCAGTTCTTC. This chain joins TRBV7-2 and TRBJ2-1; 7 positions match TRBD1. The CDR3 sequence is 16 residues long. Germline V gene data show CDR1 as SGHTA and CDR2 as FQGNSA. Trimming at V came to 5 bases and at J to 8 bases, leaving 15 bases not matched to a gene.

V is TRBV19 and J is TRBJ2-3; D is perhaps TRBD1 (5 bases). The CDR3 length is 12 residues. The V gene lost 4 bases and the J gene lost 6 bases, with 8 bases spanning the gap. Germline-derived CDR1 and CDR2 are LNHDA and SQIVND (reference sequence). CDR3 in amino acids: CASSTRADTQYF. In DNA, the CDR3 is TGTGCCAGTAGTACCAGGGCGGATACGCAGTATTTT.

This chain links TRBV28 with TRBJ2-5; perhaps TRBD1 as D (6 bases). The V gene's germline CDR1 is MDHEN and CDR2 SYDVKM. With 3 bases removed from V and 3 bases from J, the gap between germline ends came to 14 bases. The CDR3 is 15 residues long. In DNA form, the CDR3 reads TGTGCCAGCAGTTTGCCCGGACAGCATAAAGAGACCCAGTACTTC. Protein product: CASSLPGQHKETQYF.

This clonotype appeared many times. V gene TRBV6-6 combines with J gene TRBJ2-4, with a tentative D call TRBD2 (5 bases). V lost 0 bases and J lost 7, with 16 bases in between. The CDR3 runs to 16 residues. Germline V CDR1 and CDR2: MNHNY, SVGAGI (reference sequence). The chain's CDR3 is CASSYSTQNRGNIQYF. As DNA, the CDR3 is TGTGCCAGCAGTTACTCGACCCAGAATCGAGGGAACATTCAGTACTTC.